This T cell receptor beta chain was documented in a study of T cells in Graves' hyperthyroidism and ophthalmopathy. Amplification targeted TCR beta CDR3 regions from RNA transcripts. HTBI primers were employed in a first-round RT-PCR of the TCR CDR3. TCRdb re-called the multiplex PCR reads with MiXCR, one entry per CDR3 protein. The profile shows about 690,000 distinct CDR3 sequences, roughly a sixth of them singletons. V gave up 1 base and J gave up 2 bases; unmatched junction bases: 5. CDR1 and CDR2 (germline): PRHDT, FYEKMQ (reference sequence). The CDR3 is 16 residues long. The patients, who ranged from 18 to 65 in age, presented with newly diagnosed hyperthyroidism lasting under 2 months. PBMCs were collected from a 10 ml volume of fresh peripheral blood.

The V and J genes are TRBV13 and TRBJ2-1; 7 bases line up with TRBD2. Material for sequencing was blood. The receptor was isolated from a man aged 50-60 years with Graves' hyperthyroidism. CDR3 coding DNA: TGTGCCAGCAGCTTAGCTAGCGGTAGCCCCTACAATGAGCAGTTCTTC. It encodes CASSLASGSPYNEQFF. The whole variable domain, remainder taken from reference TRBV13 and TRBJ2-1, is AAGVIQSPRHLIKEKRETATLKCYPIPRHDTVYWYQQGPGQDPQFLISFYEKMQSDKGSIPDRFSAQQFSDYHSELNMSSLELGDSALYFCASSLASGSPYNEQFFGPGTRLTVL.